The clone carrying this TCR beta chain was recorded only once. Trimming cost V 1 base and J 6 bases, with 7 bases left between them. The CDR3 contains 13 residues. Germline V gene data show CDR1 as SGHVS and CDR2 as FNYEAQ. The repertoire was sequenced with immunoSEQ multiplex PCR; TCRdb's copy has only in-frame clones and lacks some. This sample has fewer than 200,000 clones, with roughly 84% found just once. Those designated as exposed participants met a COVID-19 case within 2 weeks before study entry. This specimen comes from a study of blood T cell repertoires in COVID-19. V usage is TRBV7-6 and J usage is TRBJ1-5; D is uncertain. Sequenced: PBMCs or T cells enriched from blood (not recorded which). The sequence was collected from a young woman who had been exposed to COVID-19. The CDR3 sequence is CASSLGDSQPQHF. In DNA form, the CDR3 reads TGTGCCAGCAGCTTAGGAGATTCTCAGCCCCAGCATTTT.